This passage covers 32 T cell receptor beta chains from one sample sequenced in a study of human T cells and chemical hapten exposure. TCRdb reprocessed the RACE reads with MiXCR, giving one entry per CDR3 protein. The sample contains 100,000 to 150,000 distinct CDR3 sequences, around 8.2% of which appear only once. The time point was: healthy volunteer bleed at 2 weeks. Whole blood that had not been fractionated was the source of extracted total RNA. The sequencing sample was made of whole blood. All receptors come from a male donor in good health. Some clones in this sample may be carry-over from other donors' samples.

The chain links TRBV2 to TRBJ2-7, with D hard to call. V lost 0 bases to trimming and J lost 2 bases, with 11 bases between them. There are 15 residues in the CDR3. Germline V gene lookup returns CDR1 SNHLY and CDR2 FYNNEI. The CDR3 DNA follows: TGTGCCAGCAGTGAAGCCCTGTACAGAACCTACGAGCAGTACTTC. Translating gives CASSEALYRTYEQYF.

This clonotype was counted between two and nine times. This chain joins TRBV12-3 or TRBV12-4 and TRBJ2-7; the D is unclear. This CDR3 has 12 amino acids. The ends were cut back, 5 bases at V and 5 bases at J, with 10 bases in the middle. The CDR3 loop reads CASSLFIHEQYF. CDR3 DNA: TGTGCCAGCAGTCTTTTCATCCACGAGCAGTACTTC.

CDR3 nucleotides: TGTGCCAGCAGTTTAAGGGGGAACTCCTACAATGAGCAGTTCTTC. Its protein product is CASSLRGNSYNEQFF. The V gene is TRBV27, the J gene TRBJ2-1; perhaps TRBD1 as D (6 bases). V was cut by 2 bases and J by 0 bases, with 8 bases left in between. Germline CDR1 and CDR2: MNHEY and SMNVEV (reference sequence). CDR3 length: 15 residues.

J is TRBJ2-7 and V is TRBV5-1; 7 bases fit TRBD2. The germline gives CDR1 SGHRS, CDR2 YFSETQ. The CDR3 length is 14 residues. Unmatched junction bases numbered 3, after V lost 0 bases and J lost 3 bases. The CDR3 DNA sequence: TGCGCCAGCAGCTTGGCCGGGGGGAACTACGAGCAGTACTTC. Its protein is CASSLAGGNYEQYF.

The rearrangement links TRBV5-4 to TRBJ2-1, with a tentative D call TRBD1 (5 bases). Trimming stripped 0 bases from V and 1 base from J, with 14 bases between. The CDR3 sequence is 17 residues long. CDR1 and CDR2 (germline): SGHNT, YYREEE (reference sequence). The CDR3 region has the DNA TGTGCCAGCAGCTTGGCCCAGGGCGGACGATCCTACAATGAGCAGTTCTTC. This sequence encodes CASSLAQGGRSYNEQFF.

The chain couples TRBV3-1 to TRBJ1-1; D perhaps matches TRBD1 (5 bases). V was clipped by 1 base and J by 0 bases, with 12 bases between them. The CDR3 length is 16 residues. Germline V CDR1 and CDR2: LGHDT, YNNKEL (reference sequence). The CDR3: CASSQALGRVNTEAFF. CDR3 nucleotide sequence: TGTGCCAGCAGCCAAGCGCTCGGCAGGGTGAACACTGAAGCTTTCTTT.

This clonotype occurred many times. This chain links TRBV20-1 with TRBJ1-1; possible D gene TRBD1, 5 bases. This CDR3 has 13 amino acids. V was clipped by 3 bases and J by 4 bases, with 12 bases between them. CDR1 is DFQATT, CDR2 SNEGSKA, per germline (reference sequence). The CDR3 nucleotides read TGCAGTGCTAGCCCAGGGCTCGTCACTGAAGCTTTCTTT. Its protein is CSASPGLVTEAFF.

At least ten counts were recorded for this clonotype. The rearrangement joins TRBV11-1 to TRBJ1-6; D possibly corresponds to TRBD1 (6 bases). The CDR3 is 14 residues long. Germline V gene lookup returns CDR1 SGHAT and CDR2 FQDESV (reference sequence). The germline V and J ends were trimmed by 5 bases and 14 bases, with 19 bases remaining between them. The CDR3 sequence is CASSRTTGLEALHF. Here the CDR3 DNA reads TGTGCCAGCAGCCGTACCACAGGGCTCGAGGCCCTCCACTTT.

This clonotype was seen a few times. The V and J genes are TRBV13 and TRBJ2-7; a possible D gene is TRBD2 (5 bases). The CDR3 is 16 amino acids. Deletions cut 4 bases from V and 6 bases from J, with 22 bases between. Per the germline V gene, CDR1 is PRHDT and CDR2 is FYEKMQ (reference sequence). The CDR3 DNA reads as TGTGCCAGCAGCTCCCGAGGGCTTTCTTCGAGGTCCGAGCAGTACTTC. This codes for CASSSRGLSSRSEQYF.

Ten or more counts support this clonotype. J is TRBJ1-6 and V is TRBV4-2, with 7 bases aligning to TRBD1. The V segment lost 0 bases and the J segment 6 bases; nucleotides outside the gene matches: 11. Per germline, CDR1 LGHNA and CDR2 YNFKEQ. The CDR3 totals 18 residues. CDR3 coding DNA: TGTGCCAGCAGCCAAGATCGGGAGGGACAGTCAAGTAATTCACCCCTCCACTTT. It is translated as CASSQDREGQSSNSPLHF.

This clonotype was seen a handful of times. CDR3 DNA sequence: TGTGCCAGCAGCTTAGGGACAGGGGTGGGTGAGCAGTACTTC. Residues: CASSLGTGVGEQYF. The V call is TRBV7-8, the J call TRBJ2-7, with 9 bases that match TRBD1. V lost 1 base and J lost 7; bases outside the gene matches: 5. CDR3 length equals 14 residues. Germline-derived CDR1 and CDR2 are SGHVS and FQNEAQ. Combining the CDR3 with reference TRBV7-8 and TRBJ2-7 gives the whole variable domain GAGVSQSPRYKVAKRGQDVALRCDPISGHVSLFWYQQALGQGPEFLTYFQNEAQLDKSGLPSDRFFAERPEGSVSTLKIQRTQQEDSAVYLCASSLGTGVGEQYFGPGTRLTVT.

This clonotype was recorded many times. This chain connects TRBV3-1 to TRBJ2-1; possibly TRBD1 or TRBD2 for D (5 bases each). CDR1 and CDR2 (germline): LGHDT, YNNKEL (reference sequence). V was trimmed by 1 base and J by 0 bases, leaving 19 bases between them. CDR3 length: 19 residues. CDR3 DNA sequence: TGTGCCAGCAGCCAAGTCGGGGCTAGCCGCCCGAGCTCCTACAATGAGCAGTTCTTC. This codes for CASSQVGASRPSSYNEQFF.

This clonotype was observed a handful of times. The chain recombines TRBV12-3 or TRBV12-4 with TRBJ1-5, with D perhaps TRBD1 (6 bases). CDR3 length: 14 amino acids. Trimming shortened V by 3 bases and J by 7 bases, and 13 bases separated the two germline ends. DNA for the CDR3: TGTGCCAGCAGTTTCACAGGGCGGGGGCAGCCCCAGCATTTT. It encodes CASSFTGRGQPQHF.

The rearrangement links TRBV19 to TRBJ2-7; tentative D call: TRBD1 (6 bases). V dropped 4 bases and J dropped 0 bases, with 13 bases sitting between them. CDR1 and CDR2 (germline): LNHDA, SQIVND (reference sequence). This CDR3 contains 15 residues. CDR3 sequence: CASSTRQDSSYEQYF. The CDR3 nucleotides read TGTGCCAGTAGTACTAGACAGGACTCCTCCTACGAGCAGTACTTC.

This sequence joins TRBV29-1 and TRBJ2-1; 10 bases are shared with TRBD2. The CDR3 sequence is 14 residues long. The germline gives CDR1 SQVTM, CDR2 ANQGSEA. V dropped 6 bases and J dropped 8; count of bases not matched to a gene: 10. CDR3 amino acids: CSVLPSGGPDEQFF. The DNA of the CDR3 is TGCAGCGTCCTCCCTAGCGGGGGACCGGATGAGCAGTTCTTC.

V and J are TRBV7-2 and TRBJ2-1; 13 bases fit TRBD2. CDR1 is SGHTA and CDR2 is FQGNSA in the germline V gene. CDR3 length: 19 residues. V lost 4 bases and J lost 4; bases outside the gene matches: 13. CDR3 in DNA: TGTGCCAGCAGCTCAAAGACTAGCGGGAGGCCCCAACAGTACAATGAGCAGTTCTTC. Its translation is CASSSKTSGRPQQYNEQFF.

A remark on this clonotype: Just one base apart from a much larger clone, this may be a read error. This chain connects TRBV12-3 or TRBV12-4 to TRBJ2-2; D is tentatively TRBD1 or TRBD2 (5 bases each). This CDR3 comprises 16 residues. The chain's CDR3 is CARSLAQGRNTGELFF. CDR3 coding DNA: TGTGCCAGAAGTTTAGCGCAGGGTCGGAACACCGGGGAGCTGTTTTTT.

V is TRBV20-1 and J is TRBJ1-3; D is undetermined. Germline CDR1 is DFQATT and CDR2 is SNEGSKA (reference sequence). V lost 0 bases to trimming and J lost 0 bases, with 6 bases between them. The CDR3 spans 14 residues. The CDR3 region is CSARDRNSGNTIYF. In DNA form, the CDR3 reads TGCAGTGCTAGAGACCGGAACTCTGGAAACACCATATATTTT.

This chain uses TRBV7-2 with TRBJ1-1, with D possibly TRBD1 on 6 matching bases. V lost 3 bases and J lost 4, with 12 bases in between. This CDR3 is built from 14 residues. Germline V CDR1 and CDR2: SGHTA, FQGNSA. The CDR3 nucleotides read TGTGCCAGCAGCTTTCAGGGGAGGGTCACTGAAGCTTTCTTT. This encodes CASSFQGRVTEAFF. The full variable domain, with the rest looked up from reference TRBV7-2 and TRBJ1-1, is GAGVSQSPSNKVTEKGKDVELRCDPISGHTALYWYRQSLGQGLEFLIYFQGNSAPDKSGLPSDRFSAERTGGSVSTLTIQRTQQEDSAVYLCASSFQGRVTEAFFGQGTRLTVV.

There are a few counts of this clonotype. The chain uses TRBV6-6 and TRBJ1-2, with D perhaps TRBD1 (5 bases). CDR1 MNHNY and CDR2 SVGAGI come from the germline V gene (reference sequence). V lost 2 bases to trimming and J lost 8 bases, with 18 bases between them. This CDR3 region has 15 residues. CDR3 sequence reads: CASSYPERGEDGYTF. Written as DNA, the CDR3 is TGTGCCAGCAGTTACCCCGAGAGGGGCGAAGACGGCTACACCTTC.

V and J are TRBV7-9 and TRBJ1-4; 8 nucleotides agree with TRBD1. V shed 7 bases and J 6 bases; nucleotides not matched to a gene: 4. This CDR3 has 13 amino acids. In germline, CDR1 is SEHNR, CDR2 FQNEAQ (reference sequence). This CDR3 reads CASTQGADEKLFF. CDR3 nucleotide sequence: TGTGCCAGCACGCAGGGGGCCGATGAAAAACTGTTTTTT.

There are many counts of this clonotype. The chain employs TRBV12-3 or TRBV12-4 and TRBJ2-3; D might be TRBD2 (6 bases). Trimming left V 5 bases short and J 4 bases short, with 13 bases between. The CDR3 is 14 amino acids. The chain's CDR3 is CASSPGVGADTQYF. The DNA for the CDR3 is TGTGCCAGCAGTCCGGGAGTGGGGGCAGATACGCAGTATTTT.

The chain uses TRBV15 and TRBJ1-6; possible D gene TRBD1, 5 bases. Looked up from germline, CDR1 is LNHNV and CDR2 is YYDKDF (reference sequence). Trimming pared 0 bases from V and 7 bases from J, leaving 19 bases between. This CDR3 has 18 residues. DNA for the CDR3: TGTGCCACCAGCAGAGACCATGTTCAGGGTGAAGTGAATTCACCCCTCCACTTT. Translation: CATSRDHVQGEVNSPLHF.

In this sample, this clonotype turned up a few times. The chain combines TRBV4-3 with TRBJ1-4; D not certain. V was trimmed by 1 base and J by 0 bases, leaving 12 bases between them. Germline lookup yields CDR1 LGHNA and CDR2 YSLEER. This CDR3 spans 17 amino acids. The CDR3 spells CASSQVIQLTTNEKLFF. Here the CDR3 DNA reads TGCGCCAGCAGCCAAGTGATCCAGCTCACAACTAATGAAAAACTGTTTTTT.

The chain joins TRBV7-6 to TRBJ2-7; 9 nucleotides align to TRBD1. Germline trimming cut 3 bases from V and 5 bases from J; bases unmatched to any gene: 8. The germline CDR1 and CDR2 sequences are SGHVS and FNYEAQ. The CDR3 is 15 amino acids. The CDR3: CASSLSFTGGDEQYF. The DNA of the CDR3 is TGTGCCAGCAGCTTGAGCTTTACAGGGGGCGACGAGCAGTACTTC.

V is TRBV3-1 and J is TRBJ2-4; D is perhaps TRBD1 (6 bases). CDR3 length equals 14 residues. Trimming removed 2 bases at V and 3 bases at J, with 8 bases between. Germline lookup yields CDR1 LGHDT and CDR2 YNNKEL (reference sequence). Here the CDR3 reads CASSQRTVKNIQYF. CDR3 nucleotides: TGTGCCAGCAGCCAACGGACAGTCAAAAACATTCAGTACTTC. Full variable domain (rest looked up from reference TRBV3-1 and TRBJ2-4): DTAVSQTPKYLVTQMGNDKSIKCEQNLGHDTMYWYKQDSKKFLKIMFSYNNKELIINETVPNRFSPKSPDKAHLNLHINSLELGDSAVYFCASSQRTVKNIQYFGAGTRLSVL.

The rearrangement joins TRBV28 to TRBJ2-1, with 12 positions matching TRBD2. The CDR3 covers 21 residues. Germline V CDR1 and CDR2: MDHEN, SYDVKM. The trim removed 1 base at V and 3 bases at J, leaving 16 bases unmatched. This chain's CDR3 is CASSLFFGLAGSLLFYNEQFF. The DNA of the CDR3 is TGTGCCAGCAGTTTATTTTTTGGACTAGCGGGATCCTTATTATTCTACAATGAGCAGTTCTTC.

This clonotype was counted a few times. The V gene is TRBV13, the J gene TRBJ1-4; TRBD1 aligns across 9 bases. Trimming at V came to 5 bases and at J to 8 bases, leaving 6 bases not matched to a gene. Per the germline V gene, CDR1 is PRHDT and CDR2 is FYEKMQ (reference sequence). The CDR3 runs to 14 residues. The CDR3 reads CASSTRQGGEKLFF. The CDR3 DNA reads as TGTGCCAGCAGCACCAGACAGGGGGGAGAAAAACTGTTTTTT.

The chain links TRBV4-3 to TRBJ2-7; 8 nucleotides match TRBD1. Losses at the gene ends were 0 bases for V and 4 bases for J; bases not matched to a gene: 2. This CDR3 contains 14 residues. Germline V gene data show CDR1 as LGHNA and CDR2 as YSLEER. CDR3 loop: CASSQDDRGYEQYF. Here the CDR3 DNA reads TGCGCCAGCAGCCAAGACGACAGGGGTTACGAGCAGTACTTC.

J is TRBJ2-3 and V is TRBV20-1; D unclear. The CDR3 extends over 14 amino acids. The germline V and J ends were trimmed by 6 bases and 2 bases, with 15 bases remaining between them. Looked up from germline, CDR1 is DFQATT and CDR2 is SNEGSKA (reference sequence). In DNA, the CDR3 is TGCAGTGCAACCAGAGAATTCAACACAGATACGCAGTATTTT. Residues: CSATREFNTDTQYF.

This clonotype was seen a handful of times. CDR3 protein: CASSPRTGKGEQYF. DNA for the CDR3: TGTGCCAGCAGCCCCCGGACAGGGAAGGGCGAGCAGTACTTC. The chain combines TRBV5-6 with TRBJ2-7; TRBD1 matches 8 bases. V lost 4 bases, J lost 6 bases, and 9 bases stayed unmatched. The CDR3 is 14 amino acids. Germline V gene data show CDR1 as SGHDT and CDR2 as YYEEEE.

The chain combines TRBV5-4 with TRBJ2-7; D is perhaps TRBD1 or TRBD2 (5 bases each). Trimming shortened V by 9 bases and J by 2 bases, and 18 bases separated the two germline ends. This CDR3 has 14 amino acids. The germline gives CDR1 SGHNT, CDR2 YYREEE (reference sequence). CDR3 protein: CATKLGEQAYEQYF. Here the CDR3 DNA reads TGTGCCACGAAACTGGGGGAGCAGGCCTACGAGCAGTACTTC.